What follows are 32 T cell receptor beta chains derived from one specimen sequenced in a study of OX40 agonist ivuxolimab in advanced cancers. TCRdb's table, derived via immunoSEQ multiplex PCR, lists solely in-frame clones and lacks some. The sample contains roughly 120,000 clones, 92% of which appear only once. The material was CD4+ or CD8+ T cells sorted from blood, obtained in a trial of the OX40 agonist ivuxolimab. The source of these receptors is an adult with an advanced solid tumor such as melanoma, head and neck, liver or kidney cancer.

V gene TRBV27 combines with J gene TRBJ2-7, with 9 bases that match TRBD1. The trim removed 2 bases at V and 2 bases at J, leaving 7 bases unmatched. The CDR3 consists of 16 residues. CDR1 MNHEY and CDR2 SMNVEV come from the germline V gene (reference sequence). CDR3 sequence: CASSLGIGTGPYEQYF. The CDR3 nucleotides are TGTGCCAGCAGTTTAGGGATCGGGACAGGGCCCTACGAGCAGTACTTC.

The chain uses TRBV5-6 and TRBJ2-3, with TRBD2 as a possible D gene (5 bases). The CDR3 consists of 16 residues. Germline V CDR1 and CDR2: SGHDT, YYEEEE. Trimming took off 1 base at V and 3 bases at J, with 15 bases between the two ends. CDR3 in amino acids: CASSLITWESTDTQYF. The CDR3 region has the DNA TGTGCCAGCAGCTTGATCACGTGGGAGTCTACAGATACGCAGTATTTT.

The chain combines TRBV28 with TRBJ1-2; 7 bases agree with TRBD1. The V gene's germline CDR1 is MDHEN and CDR2 SYDVKM. There are 15 residues in the CDR3. Trimming removed 5 bases from V and 4 bases from J; junction bases left unmatched: 10. The CDR3 sequence is CASSAPGGLGYGYTF. The CDR3 DNA is TGTGCCAGCAGTGCCCCAGGGGGGTTAGGCTATGGCTACACCTTC.

The chain has TRBV5-6 and TRBJ1-2; no clear D. Germline loops: CDR1 SGHDT, CDR2 YYEEEE. V lost 0 bases and J 1 base, leaving 7 bases between the germline ends. CDR3 size: 14 residues. The CDR3 protein is CASSLVTDNYGYTF. DNA of the CDR3: TGTGCCAGCAGCTTGGTTACGGATAACTATGGCTACACCTTC.

This clone was recorded only once. The chain couples TRBV27 to TRBJ2-1; D is possibly TRBD1 or TRBD2 (5 bases each). Trimming removed 5 bases at V and 5 bases at J, with 13 bases between. The CDR3 is made up of 14 amino acids. Germline V gene sequence: CDR1 MNHEY, CDR2 SMNVEV (reference sequence). This CDR3 reads CASSITGANNEQFF. The CDR3 nucleotides read TGTGCCAGCAGTATCACCGGGGCCAACAATGAGCAGTTCTTC.

V usage is TRBV28 and J usage is TRBJ1-3; 10 nucleotides match TRBD1. Germline CDR1 reads MDHEN; CDR2 reads SYDVKM. The CDR3 runs 15 residues. The trim removed 6 bases at V and 1 base at J, leaving 3 bases unmatched. Here the CDR3 reads CASRTGGESGNTIYF. The CDR3, as DNA: TGTGCCAGCAGGACAGGGGGCGAATCTGGAAACACCATATATTTT.

The rearrangement joins TRBV4-3 to TRBJ1-2, with 9 bases lining up with TRBD1. The CDR3 is made up of 14 amino acids. V was pared by 4 bases and J by 4 bases, with 4 bases of the junction left unmatched. Germline V gives CDR1 LGHNA, CDR2 YSLEER. CDR3 nucleotides: TGCGCCAGCAGCCCCGAGGACAGGGGCTATGGCTACACCTTC. This encodes CASSPEDRGYGYTF.

This clone showed up just once. The V and J genes are TRBV28 and TRBJ1-1; TRBD1 matches 8 bases. CDR3 size: 16 residues. The J segment lost 4 bases and the V segment lost 7 bases, leaving 14 bases of the junction unmatched. The germline gives CDR1 MDHEN, CDR2 SYDVKM. The CDR3 sequence is CASTRGTGVYVTEAFF. The CDR3 coding sequence is TGTGCCAGCACTCGAGGGACAGGCGTATATGTCACTGAAGCTTTCTTT.

The chain uses TRBV5-1 and TRBJ2-1; 8 bases agree with TRBD2. V lost 4 bases to trimming and J lost 6 bases; unmatched junction nucleotides: 9. Per germline, CDR1 SGHRS and CDR2 YFSETQ. The CDR3 runs 15 residues. The chain's CDR3 is CASSQTSAKGNEQFF. CDR3 DNA: TGCGCCAGCAGCCAGACTAGCGCGAAAGGCAATGAGCAGTTCTTC.

The V call is TRBV18, the J call TRBJ2-7, with D possibly TRBD2 on 6 matching bases. CDR3 length equals 14 residues. Per the germline V gene, CDR1 is KGHSH and CDR2 is LQKENI. The V gene lost 3 bases and the J gene lost 4 bases, with 13 bases spanning the gap. DNA for the CDR3: TGTGCCAGCTCACCCCAGGAGGGGCTATACGAGCAGTACTTC. Amino acids: CASSPQEGLYEQYF.

The rearrangement uses TRBV29-1 and TRBJ2-1, with D unclear. This CDR3 is 13 amino acids long. Trimming removed 3 bases from V and 2 bases from J, with 8 bases in between. Germline loops: CDR1 SQVTM, CDR2 ANQGSEA. CDR3 amino acids: CSVDRLAYNEQFF. The CDR3 DNA is TGCAGCGTTGATAGGCTAGCCTACAATGAGCAGTTCTTC.

This clone was seen a single time. The V and J genes are TRBV18 and TRBJ2-7, with 9 nucleotides matching TRBD1. Germline loops: CDR1 KGHSH, CDR2 LQKENI. Germline trimming cut 0 bases from V and 6 bases from J; bases unmatched to any gene: 12. This CDR3 comprises 17 residues. CDR3 residues: CASSPPYGDRVKSEQYF. The CDR3 DNA follows: TGTGCCAGCTCACCACCGTACGGGGACAGGGTTAAAAGCGAGCAGTACTTC.

The chain couples TRBV18 to TRBJ2-7; D is possibly TRBD1 or TRBD2 (5 bases each). The CDR3 extends over 15 amino acids. Germline CDR1 reads KGHSH; CDR2 reads LQKENI. Between the trimmed V and J ends, which lost 3 bases and 3 bases, there was a span of 15 bases. The CDR3 loop reads CASSPEEGENYEQYF. The DNA of the CDR3 is TGTGCCAGCTCACCCGAGGAAGGGGAGAACTACGAGCAGTACTTC.

Only one count was recorded for this clone. This sequence joins TRBV28 and TRBJ2-7; TRBD1 agrees at 9 bases. Germline trimming cut 2 bases from V and 6 bases from J; bases unmatched to any gene: 11. CDR3 length equals 16 residues. The germline CDR1 and CDR2 sequences are MDHEN and SYDVKM. This chain's CDR3 is CASSLEGQGYLSEQYF. The CDR3 DNA reads as TGTGCCAGCAGTTTAGAGGGACAGGGTTATTTGTCCGAGCAGTACTTC.

The rearrangement links TRBV19 to TRBJ2-3, with 13 bases aligning to TRBD2. Trimming removed 5 bases from V and 8 bases from J; junction bases left unmatched: 10. This CDR3 spans 16 amino acids. Germline V CDR1 and CDR2: LNHDA, SQIVND (reference sequence). CDR3 DNA sequence: TGTGCCAGTAGTTCGGGACTAGCGGGATCTTTTTCTACGCAGTATTTT. Amino acid sequence: CASSSGLAGSFSTQYF.

V is TRBV30 and J is TRBJ1-1; D gene ambiguous. This CDR3 region has 13 residues. Germline CDR1 GTSNPN, CDR2 SVGIG (reference sequence). The V gene lost 0 bases and the J gene lost 1 base, with 6 bases spanning the gap. The CDR3 loop is CAWSVQWNTEAFF. CDR3 coding DNA: TGTGCCTGGAGTGTACAATGGAACACTGAAGCTTTCTTT.

The chain's CDR3 is CARAGLSSNEQFF. In DNA form, the CDR3 reads TGTGCCAGGGCGGGACTATCATCCAATGAGCAGTTCTTC. The V call is TRBV2, the J call TRBJ2-1; 7 bases match TRBD2. CDR3 length: 13 amino acids. V was pared by 9 bases and J by 6 bases, with 8 bases of the junction left unmatched. Per germline, CDR1 SNHLY and CDR2 FYNNEI.

The V call is TRBV5-1, the J call TRBJ2-1, with TRBD2 identical over 10 bases. V was clipped by 5 bases and J by 5 bases; unmatched bases: 7. The CDR3 contains 15 residues. CDR1 and CDR2 (germline): SGHRS, YFSETQ. CDR3 in DNA: TGCGCCAGCAGTGGAACTAGCGGGATCGACAATGAGCAGTTCTTC. Its translation: CASSGTSGIDNEQFF.

The chain couples TRBV5-1 to TRBJ2-7; D assignment may be TRBD1 or TRBD2 (6 bases each). Trimming removed 0 bases from V and 3 bases from J, with 13 bases in between. Germline CDR1 is SGHRS and CDR2 is YFSETQ. The CDR3 runs 15 residues. CDR3 amino acids: CASSLGPGGGYEQYF. In nucleotides, the CDR3 is TGCGCCAGCAGCTTGGGGCCAGGAGGGGGCTACGAGCAGTACTTC.

The V and J genes are TRBV2 and TRBJ2-1; no definite D call. From germline, CDR1 is SNHLY and CDR2 FYNNEI. The ends were cut back, 4 bases at V and 7 bases at J, with 8 bases in the middle. The CDR3 loop spans 12 amino acids. Here the CDR3 reads CASSAERNEQFF. In DNA, the CDR3 is TGTGCCAGCAGTGCCGAGAGAAATGAGCAGTTCTTC.

The V gene is TRBV6-5, the J gene TRBJ1-1, with D possibly being TRBD1 (6 bases). Germline CDR1 reads MNHEY; CDR2 reads SVGAGI. Trimming left V 2 bases short and J 4 bases short, with 14 bases between. There are 15 residues in the CDR3. The CDR3 DNA reads TGTGCCAGCAGTTACGTGGGGGGCGCGGGCACTGAAGCTTTCTTT. It translates to CASSYVGGAGTEAFF.

The chain joins TRBV5-1 to TRBJ2-1; 11 bases fit TRBD2. V shed 2 bases and J 5 bases; nucleotides not matched to a gene: 3. The CDR3 consists of 15 residues. The germline V gene encodes CDR1 SGHRS and CDR2 YFSETQ. For the CDR3, the DNA is TGCGCCAGCAGCTTACTAGCGGGAGTAAACAATGAGCAGTTCTTC. Its protein product is CASSLLAGVNNEQFF.

DNA of the CDR3: TGTGCCAGCAGTTTATGGTTAGGGACAAATGAAAAACTGTTTTTT. Amino acids: CASSLWLGTNEKLFF. The gene calls are TRBV28 and TRBJ1-4, with a possible D match to TRBD1 (6 bases). This CDR3 has 15 residues. From germline, CDR1 is MDHEN and CDR2 SYDVKM. V shed 0 bases and J shed 5 bases, with 10 bases lying between them.

The V and J genes are TRBV29-1 and TRBJ1-3; D is unresolved. The CDR3 extends over 14 amino acids. Trimming shortened V by 3 bases and J by 0 bases, and 9 bases separated the two germline ends. Germline CDR1 and CDR2: SQVTM and ANQGSEA. The chain's CDR3 is CSVDVAGSGNTIYF. DNA of the CDR3: TGCAGCGTTGACGTGGCGGGCTCTGGAAACACCATATATTTT.

The chain has TRBV6-5 and TRBJ2-5; a weak D match, TRBD2 (5 bases). This CDR3 region has 14 residues. Germline CDR1 and CDR2: MNHEY and SVGAGI. V lost 2 bases and J lost 2, with 9 bases in between. The CDR3 DNA sequence: TGTGCCAGCAGTTACCTTGGACTTCAAGAGACCCAGTACTTC. Its protein is CASSYLGLQETQYF.

The chain couples TRBV6-6 to TRBJ2-7; 16 bases fit TRBD2. CDR1 is MNHNY, CDR2 SVGAGI, per germline (reference sequence). The CDR3 loop spans 16 amino acids. The V and J ends lost 5 bases and 6 bases, in that order; junction bases with no gene match: 7. In DNA, the CDR3 is TGTGCCAGCAGTCAGGGGACTAGCGGGAGGGCTATCGAGCAGTACTTC. Protein product: CASSQGTSGRAIEQYF.

This chain links TRBV2 with TRBJ2-1; 8 bases align to TRBD2. Germline values: CDR1 SNHLY, CDR2 FYNNEI. This CDR3 comprises 14 residues. V was pared by 4 bases and J by 4 bases, with 3 bases of the junction left unmatched. The CDR3 bases are TGTGCCAGCAGTGCGAGCGGGAGTTACAATGAGCAGTTCTTC. This codes for CASSASGSYNEQFF.

The chain carries TRBV7-8 and TRBJ2-2; tentative D call: TRBD2 (6 bases). The ends were cut back, 3 bases at V and 3 bases at J, with 11 bases in the middle. Looked up from germline, CDR1 is SGHVS and CDR2 is FQNEAQ. The CDR3 consists of 15 residues. As DNA, the CDR3 is TGTGCCAGCAGCTTGGGGAGGACGGACACCGGGGAGCTGTTTTTT. Amino acids: CASSLGRTDTGELFF.

The chain employs TRBV18 and TRBJ2-5; D assignment may be TRBD1 or TRBD2 (5 bases each). Deletions cut 3 bases from V and 5 bases from J, with 10 bases between. The CDR3 totals 13 residues. Per the germline V gene, CDR1 is KGHSH and CDR2 is LQKENI. CDR3 sequence: CASSPEGRETQYF. The CDR3 DNA reads as TGTGCCAGCTCACCCGAGGGACGGGAGACCCAGTACTTC.

CDR3 sequence (DNA): TGTGCCAGTAGTCCCGGGGGACTAGTGGTATCTGGGGCCAACGTCCTGACTTTC. Encoded protein: CASSPGGLVVSGANVLTF. The V call is TRBV19, the J call TRBJ2-6, with 8 bases lining up with TRBD2. Trimming cost V 5 bases and J 1 base; bases outside gene matches: 10. The CDR3 extends over 18 amino acids. Per the germline V gene, CDR1 is LNHDA and CDR2 is SQIVND (reference sequence).

The V gene is TRBV5-4, the J gene TRBJ2-3; D assignment may be TRBD1 or TRBD2 (6 bases each). There are 16 residues in the CDR3. Germline lookup yields CDR1 SGHNT and CDR2 YYREEE (reference sequence). Trimming took off 5 bases at V and 1 base at J, with 17 bases between the two ends. In DNA, the CDR3 is TGTGCCAGCAGTTTTGGGGGGCGGGGACGCACAGATACGCAGTATTTT. It encodes CASSFGGRGRTDTQYF.

There are a few counts of this clone. The chain links TRBV19 to TRBJ1-5; no clear D gene. Germline values: CDR1 LNHDA, CDR2 SQIVND (reference sequence). The CDR3 has 12 amino acids. The V and J ends lost 3 bases and 9 bases respectively, with 9 bases between them. The CDR3 DNA follows: TGTGCCAGTAGTATCGAGGGATCGCCCCAGCATTTT. Protein sequence: CASSIEGSPQHF.